This TCR beta chain originates from a study of shared clonotypes between healthy human individuals. The V end was cut by 5 bases, the J end by 4 bases, with 3 bases between. CDR1 and CDR2 from the germline V gene are SGHAT and FQNNGV. This CDR3 spans 10 amino acids. Sequencing used immunoSEQ multiplex PCR; TCRdb keeps in-frame clones, though not all of them. The sample records some 580,000 clones, 95% to 98% being singletons. Details on this clone: Antigen: not known. This specimen includes other DNA sequences encoding the same CDR3.

Naive CD8 cells lacked CD45RO and underwent positive selection for CCR7, leaving out terminally differentiated effector memory CD45RA+ cells. Study-wide points: The study drew on few donors, limiting represented genetic and exposure-history diversity. Generation probabilities were higher for clonotypes shared across all four sorted-subset donors than for unshared ones.

Sequenced sample: naive CD8+ T cells sorted from blood. The TCR was taken from a man aged 25 to 45 in good health. V is TRBV11-2 and J is TRBJ2-7, with unresolved D. The CDR3 DNA reads as TGTGCCAGCAGCAGTTACGAGCAGTACTTC. This codes for CASSSYEQYF.